This T cell receptor beta chain originates from a study of blood T cell repertoires in COVID-19. About the study: The samples span acute and convalescent COVID-19 from the United States, Italy and Spain.

The CDR3 runs to 13 residues. V lost 2 bases, J lost 9 bases, and 10 bases lay in between. Germline CDR1 reads KGHDR; CDR2 reads SFDVKD. Participants' own reports of clinical history determined their cohort assignment. Each recovered donor of Cohort 3 presented with two negative PCRs, clearance, or symptom resolution. As originally analysed: Using reference gene primer amplification, nucleated cell counts were estimated. The table came from immunoSEQ multiplex PCR; TCRdb's copy has only in-frame clones and leaves some out. Clone size and V and J calls were adopted from that table, with D and trimming inferred from the DNA. The sample contains some 300,000 clones, roughly 90% of which appear only once.

The sequenced material came from PBMCs or T cells enriched from blood (not recorded which). The chain employs TRBV24-1 and TRBJ1-5; D remains unclear. This receptor was identified in a woman aged 35 to 49 who had recovered from COVID-19. CDR3 DNA sequence: TGTGCCACCAGTGATTCAGGATTTGGGCCCCAGCATTTT. It is translated as CATSDSGFGPQHF.